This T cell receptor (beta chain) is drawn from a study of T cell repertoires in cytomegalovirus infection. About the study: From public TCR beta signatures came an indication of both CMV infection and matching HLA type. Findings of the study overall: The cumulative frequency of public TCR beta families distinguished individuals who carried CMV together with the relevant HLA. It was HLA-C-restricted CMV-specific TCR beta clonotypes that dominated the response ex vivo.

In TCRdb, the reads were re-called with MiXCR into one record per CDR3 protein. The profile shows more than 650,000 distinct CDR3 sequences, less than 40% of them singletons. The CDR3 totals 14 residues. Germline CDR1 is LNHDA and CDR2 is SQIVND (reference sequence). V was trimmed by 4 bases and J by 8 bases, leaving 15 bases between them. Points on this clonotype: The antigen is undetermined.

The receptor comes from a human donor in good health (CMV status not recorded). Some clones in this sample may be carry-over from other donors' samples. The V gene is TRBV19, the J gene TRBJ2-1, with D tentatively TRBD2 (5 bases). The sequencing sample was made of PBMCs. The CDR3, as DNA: TGTGCCAGTAGTAGGAGGCCAGATCGAGATGAGCAGTTCTTC. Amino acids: CASSRRPDRDEQFF. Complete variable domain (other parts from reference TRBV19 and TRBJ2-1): DGGITQSPKYLFRKEGQNVTLSCEQNLNHDAMYWYRQDPGQGLRLIYYSQIVNDFQKGDIAEGYSVSREKKESFPLTVTSAQKNPTAFYLCASSRRPDRDEQFFGPGTRLTVL.